A selection of T cell receptor beta chains follows, all from one sample in a study of T cell responses to AZD1222 COVID-19 vaccine. TCRdb's copy holds only in-frame clones and misses some; the assay was immunoSEQ multiplex PCR. This repertoire shows more than 85,000 clones, 81% found once; its top ten account for about 4.6%. Material: peripheral blood, obtained on day 0 of AZD1222 vaccination. Receptors originate from an adult in good health. Both conserved end residues are part of each CDR3. The D gene is left open where the match is weak. The size entry is marked missing in some rows and otherwise reads once, few, many or a size class.

v_gene,j_gene,d_gene,abundance,CDR3aa,CDR3nt
TRBV12-5,TRBJ1-2,TRBD1,-,CASGFDRGWDGYTF,TGTGCTAGTGGTTTTGACAGGGGGTGGGATGGCTACACCTTC
TRBV28,TRBJ2-3,-,-,CASRQAALGQYF,TGTGCCAGTCGACAGGCTGCCCTAGGGCAGTATTTT
TRBV6-5,TRBJ2-3,-,-,CASSYGGSTDTQYF,TGTGCCAGCAGTTACGGGGGGAGCACAGATACGCAGTATTTT
TRBV7-2,TRBJ1-2,-,-,CASSLDLNYGYTF,TGTGCCAGCAGCTTAGACCTTAACTATGGCTACACCTTC
TRBV6-2/TRBV6-3,TRBJ1-5,-,-,CASSRTGTNNQPQHF,TGTGCCAGCAGCAGAACCGGGACGAACAATCAGCCCCAGCATTTT
TRBV28,TRBJ1-3,-,-,CASTDPGQVYF,TGTGCCAGCACCGACCCAGGGCAGGTATATTTT
TRBV5-7,TRBJ2-3,TRBD1,-,CASSSTGQSPDTQYF,TGTGCCAGCAGCTCGACAGGGCAATCCCCAGATACGCAGTATTTT
TRBV28,TRBJ2-7,TRBD1,-,CASTQRQGREQYF,TGTGCCAGCACCCAAAGACAGGGTCGGGAGCAGTACTTC
TRBV5-4,TRBJ2-5,TRBD2,-,CASSFFRRGGQETQYF,TGTGCCAGCAGCTTTTTTCGGCGGGGGGGGCAAGAGACCCAGTACTTC
TRBV5-3,TRBJ2-5,-,-,CARSWPQSGGETQYF,TGTGCCAGAAGCTGGCCCCAAAGCGGAGGAGAGACCCAGTACTTC
TRBV19,TRBJ2-7,-,-,CASSIVWGISYEQYF,TGTGCCAGTAGTATAGTATGGGGGATCTCCTACGAGCAGTACTTC
TRBV7-9,TRBJ1-1,TRBD1,once,CASSTTGGWSTEAFF,TGTGCCAGCAGCACAACAGGGGGATGGAGCACTGAAGCTTTCTTT
TRBV7-8,TRBJ1-1,-,-,CASSLSELTEAFF,TGTGCCAGCAGCTTAAGTGAATTAACTGAAGCTTTCTTT
TRBV12-3/TRBV12-4,TRBJ1-5,-,once,CASSSSLQPQHF,TGTGCCAGCAGTTCCAGTCTTCAGCCCCAGCATTTT
TRBV2,TRBJ1-4,-,-,CASRMTVQNEKLFF,TGTGCCAGCAGAATGACAGTGCAAAATGAAAAACTGTTTTTT
TRBV3-1/TRBV3-2,TRBJ1-2,-,few,CASSQDVPTNYGYTF,TGTGCCAGCAGCCAAGATGTACCGACAAACTATGGCTACACCTTC
TRBV28,TRBJ1-2,-,-,CASSLWGRPNYGYTF,TGTGCCAGCAGTTTGTGGGGCAGACCGAACTATGGCTACACCTTC
TRBV15,TRBJ1-5,-,-,CATSAQPDQPQHF,TGTGCCACCAGCGCACAACCCGATCAGCCCCAGCATTTT
TRBV28,TRBJ2-7,-,medium-sized,CASSYYGEPEQYF,TGTGCCAGCAGCTATTATGGGGAGCCCGAGCAGTACTTC
TRBV20-1,TRBJ1-2,TRBD1,-,CSASSPGGNYGYTF,TGCAGTGCTAGTTCCCCAGGGGGGAACTATGGCTACACCTTC
TRBV6-2/TRBV6-3,TRBJ1-1,TRBD1,once,CASSYSKIRTGGNTMNTEAFF,TGTGCCAGCAGTTACTCGAAGATTAGGACAGGGGGGAATACCATGAACACTGAAGCTTTCTTT
TRBV28,TRBJ2-7,TRBD1,-,CASQQPRTGTYEQYF,TGTGCCAGCCAACAGCCCCGGACAGGGACCTACGAGCAGTACTTC
TRBV7-2,TRBJ1-1,-,-,CASSPRPTGDMNTEAFF,TGTGCCAGCAGCCCCCGTCCGACAGGAGACATGAACACTGAAGCTTTCTTT
TRBV5-5,TRBJ2-1,-,-,CATRGRDYNEQFF,TGTGCCACCCGGGGACGGGACTACAATGAGCAGTTCTTC
TRBV7-9,TRBJ1-1,TRBD1,-,CASSLDRALEAFF,TGTGCCAGCAGCCTAGACAGGGCCCTTGAAGCTTTCTTT
TRBV7-2,TRBJ1-2,-,-,CASRRDPQGGYTF,TGTGCCAGCAGGAGGGACCCCCAGGGCGGCTACACCTTC
TRBV5-1,TRBJ1-2,-,-,CASRPDSAGYTF,TGCGCCAGCAGGCCCGACAGTGCTGGCTACACCTTC
TRBV27,TRBJ2-2,TRBD2,-,CASSLILADSTGELFF,TGTGCCAGCAGTTTGATACTAGCGGATAGTACCGGGGAGCTGTTTTTT
TRBV6-5,TRBJ2-7,TRBD1,-,CASSYSGQGAYYEQYF,TGTGCCAGCAGTTACTCAGGGCAGGGGGCGTACTACGAGCAGTACTTC
TRBV5-5,TRBJ1-1,-,-,CASSLAQGVETEAFF,TGTGCCAGCAGCTTGGCACAGGGAGTTGAGACTGAAGCTTTCTTT
TRBV5-1,TRBJ1-4,-,-,CASSFGRSNEKLFF,TGCGCCAGCAGCTTTGGGAGGTCTAATGAAAAACTGTTTTTT
TRBV4-1,TRBJ1-4,-,-,CASSQDREKLFF,TGCGCCAGCAGCCAAGATCGTGAAAAACTGTTTTTT
TRBV7-2,TRBJ2-7,-,-,CASSPDRISLEQYF,TGTGCCAGCAGCCCCGACAGGATTTCCTTGGAGCAGTACTTC
TRBV6-2/TRBV6-3,TRBJ1-5,-,-,CASSYNPGRASNQPQHF,TGTGCCAGCAGTTACAATCCGGGACGGGCAAGCAATCAGCCCCAGCATTTT
TRBV5-8,TRBJ2-7,TRBD2,-,CASSPTGGGSYEQYF,TGTGCCAGCAGCCCGACGGGGGGGGGTTCCTACGAGCAGTACTTC
TRBV5-1,TRBJ1-1,-,-,CASSLDLVTEAFF,TGCGCCAGCAGCTTGGACTTGGTCACTGAAGCTTTCTTT
TRBV2,TRBJ1-1,TRBD1,-,CASSLDRVVTEAFF,TGTGCCAGCAGCCTGGACAGGGTTGTCACTGAAGCTTTCTTT
TRBV5-4,TRBJ1-1,TRBD1,-,CASSRTGIGTEAFF,TGTGCCAGCAGCAGGACAGGGATCGGCACTGAAGCTTTCTTT
TRBV4-3,TRBJ1-2,TRBD1,once,CASSQGRGTGVMNYGYTF,TGCGCCAGCAGCCAAGGCCGGGGGACAGGGGTTATGAACTATGGCTACACCTTC
TRBV5-6,TRBJ1-1,-,-,CASSLVGRANTEAFF,TGTGCCAGCAGCTTGGTTGGCAGGGCGAACACTGAAGCTTTCTTT
TRBV9,TRBJ2-1,TRBD2,-,CASSPQTSGYEQFF,TGTGCCAGCAGCCCCCAGACTAGCGGTTATGAGCAGTTCTTC
TRBV6-5,TRBJ2-3,-,-,CASGLYYTDTQYF,TGTGCCAGCGGCCTGTATTACACAGATACGCAGTATTTT
TRBV18,TRBJ2-7,-,-,CASSPWGSADEQYF,TGTGCCAGCTCACCTTGGGGGAGCGCCGACGAGCAGTACTTC
TRBV7-9,TRBJ2-4,TRBD2,-,CASSLGGNIQYF,TGTGCCAGCAGCTTGGGAGGGAACATTCAGTACTTC
TRBV7-9,TRBJ2-7,-,few,CASSLGGQVAREQYF,TGTGCCAGCAGCTTGGGAGGACAGGTTGCTCGGGAGCAGTACTTC
TRBV4-3,TRBJ2-3,TRBD2,-,CASSRGTSGVPTDTQYF,TGCGCCAGCAGCCGCGGGACTAGCGGGGTCCCCACAGATACGCAGTATTTT
TRBV7-2,TRBJ2-1,TRBD2,once,CASSPHSGRTYNEQFF,TGTGCCAGCAGCCCGCATAGCGGGAGGACCTACAATGAGCAGTTCTTC
TRBV7-3,TRBJ2-5,TRBD1,-,CASSSRDRQETQYF,TGTGCCAGCAGCTCCCGGGACAGACAAGAGACCCAGTACTTC
TRBV19,TRBJ1-1,-,-,CASSPKGRMNTEAFF,TGTGCCAGTAGTCCAAAAGGACGAATGAACACTGAAGCTTTCTTT
TRBV28,TRBJ2-7,-,-,CASTGLTYEQYF,TGTGCCAGCACCGGGTTAACCTACGAGCAGTACTTC
TRBV27,TRBJ2-7,-,-,CASTSTGGRREYF,TGTGCCAGCACCTCCACCGGGGGCCGGAGGGAGTACTTC
TRBV27,TRBJ1-2,TRBD1,few,CASSTYTGTGVGYTF,TGTGCCAGCAGTACCTATACCGGGACAGGGGTTGGCTACACCTTC
TRBV3-1/TRBV3-2,TRBJ1-4,TRBD1,-,CASSHRDRGHRDEKLFF,TGTGCCAGCAGCCACCGGGACAGGGGGCATCGGGATGAAAAACTGTTTTTT